The 5 T cell receptor beta chains reported below all come from one sample, sequenced in a study of molecular identifiers for immune sequencing clone quantification. MiXCR, run by TCRdb on the PCR reads, gives a single entry per CDR3 protein. This table holds 85,000 to 95,000 distinct CDR3 sequences, 15% to 20% found once. The sequenced material came from naive CD8+ T cells from blood, with Jurkat cell RNA spiked in. Subset defined: FACS-sorted CD8+CD4-CCR7+CD45RA+ naive T cells. These receptors originate from a human donor in good health. Some libraries in this study had Jurkat cell RNA spiked in.

This clonotype was observed at least ten times. The genes are TRBV19 and TRBJ1-1, with 9 bases matching TRBD1. Looked up from germline, CDR1 is LNHDA and CDR2 is SQIVND (reference sequence). This CDR3 comprises 14 residues. The trim removed 4 bases at V and 4 bases at J, leaving 4 bases unmatched. In DNA, the CDR3 is TGTGCCAGTAGTACTACAGGGGGCATCACTGAAGCTTTCTTT. This gives the protein CASSTTGGITEAFF.

This clonotype was counted ten times or more. The J gene is TRBJ1-1, the V gene TRBV2; D perhaps matches TRBD1 (5 bases). Trimming removed 4 bases at V and 0 bases at J, with 12 bases between. This CDR3 contains 15 residues. Per the germline V gene, CDR1 is SNHLY and CDR2 is FYNNEI. CDR3 nucleotide sequence: TGTGCCAGCAGTGCCGGGGACCACTTGAACACTGAAGCTTTCTTT. It yields the protein CASSAGDHLNTEAFF.

Note on this clonotype: A much larger clone is a single base away; this may be a read error. CDR3 DNA sequence: TGTGCCATCAGTCCACGGATCAGGCCGGGACTAGCGCCCCAGAAAGGCACCGGGGAGCTGTTTTTT. This translates into CAISPRIRPGLAPQKGTGELFF. This chain links TRBV7-9 with TRBJ2-2, with 10 nucleotides matching TRBD2. Germline V gene lookup returns CDR1 SEHNR and CDR2 FQNEAQ (reference sequence). V dropped 10 bases and J dropped 4; count of bases not matched to a gene: 30. The CDR3 loop spans 22 amino acids.

This clonotype was observed at least ten times. The gene calls are TRBV7-9 and TRBJ1-1, with 9 bases lining up with TRBD1. CDR1 is SEHNR, CDR2 FQNEAQ, per germline (reference sequence). Unmatched junction bases numbered 8, after V lost 5 bases and J lost 4 bases. The CDR3 covers 15 residues. The CDR3 nucleotides are TGTGCCAGCAGCCCCGACAGGGGGTTCGGCACTGAAGCTTTCTTT. The encoded protein is CASSPDRGFGTEAFF.

This clonotype was observed many times. The V and J genes are TRBV7-2 and TRBJ2-1, with 7 positions matching TRBD1. Germline loops: CDR1 SGHTA, CDR2 FQGNSA. V shed 5 bases, J shed 0 bases, and the junction held 4 bases outside the gene matches. The CDR3 extends over 15 amino acids. Here the CDR3 reads CASSKQGSSYNEQFF. The CDR3, as DNA: TGTGCCAGCAGCAAACAGGGGAGCTCCTACAATGAGCAGTTCTTC.